Below, 32 T cell receptor beta chains from the same sample are listed, as sequenced in a study of blood T cell repertoires in COVID-19. The protocol was immunoSEQ multiplex PCR, while the TCRdb copy is restricted to in-frame clones and leaves out a portion. Among about 200,000 clones listed, roughly 90% were seen once. The source material was peripheral blood. These receptors were taken from a man aged 45-65 years with acute or convalescent COVID-19.

The V and J genes are TRBV7-3 and TRBJ2-3, with 7 bases aligning to TRBD1. V gave up 1 base and J gave up 0 bases; unmatched junction bases: 4. This CDR3 spans 16 amino acids. The germline CDR1 and CDR2 sequences are SGHTA and FQGTGA. The CDR3 nucleotides are TGTGCCAGCAGCTTAATAGGGGGCGGGAGCACAGATACGCAGTATTTT. Amino acids: CASSLIGGGSTDTQYF.

The rearrangement uses TRBV4-2 and TRBJ2-2, with TRBD2 matching 7 bases. CDR3 size: 16 residues. With V trimmed by 1 base and J by 2 bases, 4 bases remained unmatched. CDR1 LGHNA and CDR2 YNFKEQ come from the germline V gene. The DNA of the CDR3 is TGTGCCAGCAGCCAAGGGGCGGGGGTTAACACCGGGGAGCTGTTTTTT. Protein: CASSQGAGVNTGELFF.

The chain combines TRBV18 with TRBJ2-4; TRBD1 matches at 8 bases. Germline V lookup: CDR1 KGHSH, CDR2 LQKENI. The CDR3 contains 14 residues. Trimming cost V 2 bases and J 8 bases; bases outside gene matches: 5. Here the CDR3 reads CASSPGTGWDIQYF. The CDR3, as DNA: TGTGCCAGCTCACCAGGGACAGGATGGGACATTCAGTACTTC.

V and J are TRBV11-3 and TRBJ2-7; a possible D gene is TRBD2 (6 bases). The CDR3 spans 15 residues. V was cut by 6 bases and J by 2 bases, with 17 bases left in between. Germline V gene sequence: CDR1 SGHNT, CDR2 YENEEA. CDR3 nucleotide sequence: TGTGCCAGCAGGTCAACCGGGACTGCCACCTACGAGCAGTACGTC. Its protein is CASRSTGTATYEQYV.

The chain carries TRBV4-1 and TRBJ2-5; 7 positions agree with TRBD1. With 1 base clipped from V and 4 bases from J, the junction kept 6 bases outside the gene matches. Germline assignment: CDR1 MGHRA and CDR2 YSYEKL. This CDR3 is built from 15 residues. CDR3 sequence reads: CASSQVRGGAETQYF. Written as DNA, the CDR3 is TGCGCCAGCAGCCAAGTACGAGGGGGCGCAGAGACCCAGTACTTC.

This clone appeared a few times. This chain uses TRBV6-1 with TRBJ2-2, with D possibly matching TRBD1 (6 bases). With 1 base removed from V and 4 bases from J, the gap between germline ends came to 10 bases. The CDR3 spans 15 residues. Germline V gives CDR1 MNHNS, CDR2 SASEGT. CDR3 DNA: TGTGCCAGCAGTGAAGAGGACAGTTCCACCGGGGAGCTGTTTTTT. Encoded protein: CASSEEDSSTGELFF.

The chain recombines TRBV6-5 with TRBJ2-7; D is uncertain. This CDR3 region has 15 residues. V was shortened by 4 bases and J by 1 base, with 14 bases between the two germline ends. Germline V CDR1 and CDR2: MNHEY, SVGAGI. As DNA, the CDR3 is TGTGCCAGCAGTTTCCTCTGGGCGCAATCCTACGAGCAGTACTTC. Protein sequence: CASSFLWAQSYEQYF.

Only one count was recorded for this clone. The chain couples TRBV27 to TRBJ2-5, with 11 bases lining up with TRBD2. The CDR3 spans 18 residues. The germline gives CDR1 MNHEY, CDR2 SMNVEV (reference sequence). V dropped 5 bases and J dropped 0; count of bases not matched to a gene: 11. CDR3 in amino acids: CASSRRLAGGLYQETQYF. The CDR3 region has the DNA TGTGCCAGCAGTCGTCGGCTAGCGGGGGGCCTGTACCAAGAGACCCAGTACTTC.

The chain recombines TRBV18 with TRBJ1-3, with no clear D. CDR1 is KGHSH, CDR2 LQKENI, per germline. Deletions cut 3 bases from V and 0 bases from J, with 9 bases between. The CDR3 contains 15 residues. The CDR3 protein is CASSPQVSSGNTIYF. CDR3 nucleotides: TGTGCCAGCTCACCTCAGGTTAGCTCTGGAAACACCATATATTTT.

The V call is TRBV19, the J call TRBJ2-4; 13 bases are a match to TRBD2. Germline CDR1 is LNHDA and CDR2 is SQIVND (reference sequence). Trimming at V came to 0 bases and at J to 15 bases, leaving 11 bases not matched to a gene. The length of the CDR3 is 16 residues. The CDR3 region is CASSIDPRTSGSPRYF. CDR3 coding DNA: TGTGCCAGTAGTATAGATCCACGGACTAGCGGGAGCCCCCGGTACTTC.

This sequence joins TRBV28 and TRBJ1-1; D ambiguous. CDR1 and CDR2 from the germline V gene are MDHEN and SYDVKM. The CDR3 sequence is 14 residues long. The ends were cut back, 5 bases at V and 4 bases at J, with 14 bases in the middle. CDR3 protein: CASSPGGRITEAFF. Here the CDR3 DNA reads TGTGCCAGCAGTCCCGGCGGGCGCATCACTGAAGCTTTCTTT.

The chain is built from TRBV9 and TRBJ2-3, with 9 positions matching TRBD2. Germline values: CDR1 SGDLS, CDR2 YYNGEE. The length of the CDR3 is 16 residues. Germline trimming cut 0 bases from V and 8 bases from J; bases unmatched to any gene: 10. The CDR3 DNA is TGTGCCAGCAGCGTAGGACCTAGCGGGGCTGCTAGTACGCAGTATTTT. Residues: CASSVGPSGAASTQYF.

The chain is built from TRBV11-2 and TRBJ2-5; D is perhaps TRBD2 (6 bases). This CDR3 has 10 amino acids. Per the germline V gene, CDR1 is SGHAT and CDR2 is FQNNGV. V was shortened by 8 bases and J by 7 bases, with 8 bases between the two germline ends. The DNA for the CDR3 is TGTGCCAGCGGGGGAGGGACCCAGTACTTC. Protein: CASGGGTQYF.

This chain uses TRBV19 with TRBJ1-1; D is perhaps TRBD1 (6 bases). Germline CDR1 and CDR2: LNHDA and SQIVND (reference sequence). Deletions cut 10 bases from V and 0 bases from J, with 12 bases between. The CDR3 totals 13 residues. The CDR3 DNA is TGTGCCACTTCACAGGGACTGAACACTGAAGCTTTCTTT. This gives the protein CATSQGLNTEAFF. Based on the CDR3 plus reference TRBV19 and TRBJ1-1, the full variable domain is DGGITQSPKYLFRKEGQNVTLSCEQNLNHDAMYWYRQDPGQGLRLIYYSQIVNDFQKGDIAEGYSVSREKKESFPLTVTSAQKNPTAFYLCATSQGLNTEAFFGQGTRLTVV.

The chain has TRBV5-1 and TRBJ1-1, with 9 nucleotides matching TRBD1. The junction had 17 bases not matched to a gene; V was cut back by 4 bases and J by 4 bases. CDR3 size: 18 residues. Germline CDR1 reads SGHRS; CDR2 reads YFSETQ. The CDR3 sequence: CASSLLLTSGQGSTEAFF. In DNA form, the CDR3 reads TGCGCCAGCAGCCTTTTACTTACGTCGGGACAGGGAAGCACTGAAGCTTTCTTT.

The genes are TRBV5-6 and TRBJ2-1, with a weak D call TRBD1 (6 bases). This CDR3 region has 15 residues. The ends were cut back, 2 bases at V and 7 bases at J, with 16 bases in the middle. The V gene's germline CDR1 is SGHDT and CDR2 YYEEEE. CDR3 sequence reads: CASSLKGRGYNEQFF. CDR3 nucleotide sequence: TGTGCCAGCAGCTTAAAAGGCAGGGGTTATAATGAGCAGTTCTTC.

V gene TRBV7-2 combines with J gene TRBJ1-5, with D uncertain. Germline V CDR1 and CDR2: SGHTA, FQGNSA. With 2 bases removed from V and 5 bases from J, the gap between germline ends came to 10 bases. The CDR3 is 14 residues long. DNA for the CDR3: TGTGCCAGCAGCTTAATGGGCAGTCATCAGCCCCAGCATTTT. This encodes CASSLMGSHQPQHF.

The V gene is TRBV28, the J gene TRBJ2-3; 7 nucleotides align to TRBD2. Germline CDR1 reads MDHEN; CDR2 reads SYDVKM. The CDR3 totals 14 residues. V shed 7 bases, J shed 1 base, and the junction held 5 bases outside the gene matches. The CDR3 spells CASKRGGGTDTQYF. In DNA form, the CDR3 reads TGTGCCAGCAAACGGGGAGGGGGCACAGATACGCAGTATTTT.

The chain couples TRBV6-6 to TRBJ2-5; D is possibly TRBD1 (6 bases). CDR1 MNHNY and CDR2 SVGAGI come from the germline V gene (reference sequence). CDR3 length: 15 residues. Trimming shortened V by 0 bases and J by 5 bases, and 13 bases separated the two germline ends. The DNA for the CDR3 is TGTGCCAGCAGTTACTCGGACAGTCCCTGGGAGACCCAGTACTTC. Translation gives CASSYSDSPWETQYF.

The count of this clone is one. The chain couples TRBV28 to TRBJ1-4; 10 bases are shared with TRBD1. This CDR3 has 16 residues. Trimming removed 6 bases from V and 2 bases from J; junction bases left unmatched: 6. Germline CDR1 MDHEN, CDR2 SYDVKM. In DNA form, the CDR3 reads TGTGCCAGCAGGTCCGGGACAGGGGCGACTAATGAAAAACTGTTTTTT. Amino acids: CASRSGTGATNEKLFF.

The chain recombines TRBV27 with TRBJ2-5, with TRBD2 matching over 7 bases. The CDR3 contains 14 residues. The V gene's germline CDR1 is MNHEY and CDR2 SMNVEV (reference sequence). The J segment lost 7 bases and the V segment lost 4 bases, leaving 9 bases of the junction unmatched. This CDR3 reads CASSYDHPGGTQYF. Written as DNA, the CDR3 is TGTGCCAGCAGTTACGACCACCCGGGGGGGACCCAGTACTTC.

The chain employs TRBV29-1 and TRBJ2-2; D might be TRBD2 (6 bases). The CDR3 has 14 amino acids. Trimming took 5 bases from V and 1 from J, leaving 11 bases between them. Germline CDR1 and CDR2: SQVTM and ANQGSEA. The CDR3 protein is CSVNPGLNTGELFF. The CDR3 region has the DNA TGCAGCGTTAACCCGGGACTGAACACCGGGGAGCTGTTTTTT.

The chain has TRBV4-3 and TRBJ1-1; 11 nucleotides line up with TRBD1. The CDR3 has 15 residues. CDR1 is LGHNA and CDR2 is YSLEER in the germline V gene. V trimming: 1 base; J trimming: 5 bases; junction bases outside the gene matches: 3. The CDR3 DNA follows: TGCGCCAGCAGCCAAGTGGGACAGGGGGGAACTGAAGCTTTCTTT. This codes for CASSQVGQGGTEAFF.

The chain uses TRBV28 and TRBJ2-3; 9 bases agree with TRBD2. The J segment lost 0 bases and the V segment lost 3 bases, leaving 1 base of the junction unmatched. The CDR3 extends over 15 amino acids. Looked up from germline, CDR1 is MDHEN and CDR2 is SYDVKM. CDR3 nucleotide sequence: TGTGCCAGCAGTTTGAGCGGGAGGAGCACAGATACGCAGTATTTT. It encodes CASSLSGRSTDTQYF.

This sequence joins TRBV6-5 and TRBJ1-5; TRBD1 might be the D (5 bases). This CDR3 is built from 15 residues. The germline V gene encodes CDR1 MNHEY and CDR2 SVGAGI. The germline V and J ends were trimmed by 6 bases and 2 bases, with 14 bases remaining between them. DNA of the CDR3: TGTGCCAGCAGCACTCTAGGGGTGGGCAATCAGCCCCAGCATTTT. This translates into CASSTLGVGNQPQHF.

In this sample, this clone turned up many times. The rearrangement uses TRBV6-2 or TRBV6-3 and TRBJ1-6, with D unresolved. The CDR3 sequence is 13 residues long. The V end was cut by 4 bases, the J end by 4 bases, with 5 bases between. Looked up from germline, CDR1 is MNHEY and CDR2 is SVGEGT. The CDR3 sequence: CASSWAYNSPLHF. In nucleotides, the CDR3 is TGTGCCAGCAGTTGGGCTTATAATTCACCCCTCCACTTT.

The J gene is TRBJ2-7, the V gene TRBV11-2, with TRBD2 matching 9 bases. CDR1 SGHAT and CDR2 FQNNGV come from the germline V gene. The CDR3 is 18 residues long. Losses at the gene ends were 3 bases for V and 4 bases for J; bases not matched to a gene: 16. CDR3 nucleotide sequence: TGTGCCAGCAGCTTTTTTGGTTCTAGCGGGACGGAGGGATACGAGCAGTACTTC. Encoded protein: CASSFFGSSGTEGYEQYF.

This chain links TRBV6-1 with TRBJ1-3; maybe TRBD1 (6 bases). Trimming shortened V by 4 bases and J by 4 bases, and 17 bases separated the two germline ends. Per germline, CDR1 MNHNS and CDR2 SASEGT. The CDR3 is made up of 16 amino acids. The CDR3 is CASSGRQVLRGNTIYF. For the CDR3, the DNA is TGTGCCAGCAGTGGTCGACAGGTCCTCCGAGGAAACACCATATATTTT.

A single count supports this clone. V usage is TRBV27 and J usage is TRBJ2-7; TRBD2 aligns across 10 bases. V gave up 6 bases and J gave up 0 bases; unmatched junction bases: 14. The CDR3 spans 18 residues. From germline, CDR1 is MNHEY and CDR2 SMNVEV (reference sequence). The CDR3 DNA follows: TGTGCCAGCAGCCGACGGTGGGGAGCGGGAGGGAGCTCCTACGAGCAGTACTTC. Translated, it gives CASSRRWGAGGSSYEQYF.

The rearrangement joins TRBV11-2 to TRBJ1-2; D remains ambiguous. The length of the CDR3 is 12 residues. The V gene lost 6 bases and the J gene lost 4 bases, with 9 bases spanning the gap. Germline loops: CDR1 SGHAT, CDR2 FQNNGV. CDR3 loop: CASRAGPYGYTF. The CDR3 region has the DNA TGTGCCAGCAGGGCGGGCCCCTATGGCTACACCTTC.

The CDR3 DNA follows: TGTGCCAGCCGATCGGGACAGGGAGATTATAGCAATCAGCCCCAGCATTTT. Translating gives CASRSGQGDYSNQPQHF. The chain combines TRBV28 with TRBJ1-5, with 9 bases fitting TRBD1. CDR3 length equals 17 residues. J was trimmed by 0 bases and V by 8 bases; bases with no gene match: 11. Germline CDR1 MDHEN, CDR2 SYDVKM.

V gene TRBV6-5 combines with J gene TRBJ1-6; 7 bases fit TRBD1. Losses at the gene ends were 2 bases for V and 7 bases for J; bases not matched to a gene: 5. This CDR3 is 15 amino acids long. CDR1 and CDR2 from the germline V gene are MNHEY and SVGAGI. CDR3 protein: CASSYQTGTNSPLHF. The CDR3 coding sequence is TGTGCCAGCAGTTACCAGACAGGGACAAATTCACCCCTCCACTTT.